One sample yielded the 25 T cell receptor beta chains listed below, sequenced in a study of response to subunit inactivated influenza vaccine. TCRdb re-called the RT-PCR reads with MiXCR, one entry per CDR3 protein. The sample has just over 300,000 distinct CDR3 sequences, 21% seen once. The sequenced sample was PBMCs from blood, obtained less than 22 months after vaccination. The receptors were gathered from a man between 45 and 75 years old who received an inactivated influenza vaccine.

This clonotype was recorded a few times. This chain links TRBV7-2 with TRBJ1-6; 8 bases fit TRBD1. V lost 6 bases and J lost 5; bases outside the gene matches: 9. From germline, CDR1 is SGHTA and CDR2 FQGNSA. There are 16 residues in the CDR3. Here the CDR3 reads CASSLFGQGNNSPLHF. The CDR3 DNA reads TGTGCCAGCAGTTTATTTGGACAGGGAAATAATTCACCCCTCCACTTT.

The chain recombines TRBV29-1 with TRBJ2-3; 8 positions match TRBD2. Looked up from germline, CDR1 is SQVTM and CDR2 is ANQGSEA. V lost 4 bases to trimming and J lost 2 bases; unmatched junction nucleotides: 2. The CDR3 is 13 residues long. The CDR3 nucleotides are TGCAGCGTTGGGCGGGAGGACACAGATACGCAGTATTTT. It encodes CSVGREDTDTQYF.

This clonotype has a handful of counts. This chain links TRBV20-1 with TRBJ1-5; D gene unclear. The CDR3 runs 13 residues. The V end lost 2 bases, the J end lost 1 base, and 6 bases lay between the germline ends. CDR1 is DFQATT and CDR2 is SNEGSKA in the germline V gene (reference sequence). CDR3 in amino acids: CSARWQSNQPQHF. The CDR3 DNA reads as TGCAGTGCTAGATGGCAGAGCAATCAGCCCCAGCATTTT.

The V gene is TRBV27, the J gene TRBJ2-1; D unresolved. Between the trimmed V and J ends, which lost 1 base and 1 base, there was a span of 8 bases. The length of the CDR3 is 15 residues. Germline V gives CDR1 MNHEY, CDR2 SMNVEV (reference sequence). CDR3 loop: CASSLYSASYNEQFF. In DNA form, the CDR3 reads TGTGCCAGCAGTTTATACAGCGCTTCCTACAATGAGCAGTTCTTC.

This chain joins TRBV6-2 or TRBV6-3 and TRBJ2-7; 10 bases line up with TRBD1. The CDR3 spans 14 residues. Trimming at V came to 8 bases and at J to 3 bases, leaving 7 bases not matched to a gene. CDR1 is MNHEY and CDR2 is SVGEGT in the germline V gene. The chain's CDR3 is CASEGGTGVYEQYF. Here the CDR3 DNA reads TGTGCCAGCGAGGGCGGGACAGGGGTCTACGAGCAGTACTTC.

A word on this clonotype: At one boundary the junction diverges from the germline segment, which might be a read error. This rearrangement joins TRBV7-8 to TRBJ1-5; unclear D gene. Germline CDR1 and CDR2: SGHVS and FQNEAQ. CDR3 size: 14 residues. The CDR3 DNA is TGTGCCAGCAGCTTTAGCAATAGCAATCAGCCCCAGCATTTC. Its translation is CASSFSNSNQPQHF.

The table lists this clonotype with many counts. The chain uses TRBV6-5 and TRBJ1-3; D not resolved. The CDR3 loop spans 16 amino acids. Trimming shortened V by 3 bases and J by 0 bases, and 12 bases separated the two germline ends. Germline CDR1 and CDR2: MNHEY and SVGAGI. The CDR3, as DNA: TGTGCCAGCAGTTATTTCGGACGAGACTCTGGAAACACCATATATTTT. Translating gives CASSYFGRDSGNTIYF.

Comment on this clonotype: Since a much larger clone is just one base distant, this may be a read error. This chain joins TRBV3-1 and TRBJ1-1; tentatively, D is TRBD1 (5 bases). This CDR3 is built from 18 residues. The germline CDR1 and CDR2 sequences are LGHDT and YNNKEL (reference sequence). CDR3 DNA: TGTGCCACCAGCCAAGAAGCGCGTCCGGGACCTCGGAACACTGAAGCTTTCTTT. Translating gives CATSQEARPGPRNTEAFF. The entire variable domain, with the rest obtained from reference TRBV3-1 and TRBJ1-1, is as follows: DTAVSQTPKYLVTQMGNDKSIKCEQNLGHDTMYWYKQDSKKFLKIMFSYNNKELIINETVPNRFSPKSPDKAHLNLHINSLELGDSAVYFCATSQEARPGPRNTEAFFGQGTRLTVV.

Of note for this clonotype: Sequence at one end of the junction differs from germline and may be a read error. The CDR3 loop reads CVSSLQNQPQHF. In DNA form, the CDR3 reads TGCGTCAGCAGTCTACAGAATCAGCCCCAGCACTTT. This sequence joins TRBV23-1 and TRBJ1-5; D is undetermined. Being an ORF, TRBV23-1 has a function that is uncertain. The CDR3 is 12 residues long.

This chain links TRBV28 with TRBJ1-3; D perhaps matches TRBD1 (6 bases). The V end was cut by 6 bases, the J end by 0 bases, with 18 bases between. The CDR3 sequence is 17 residues long. The germline gives CDR1 MDHEN, CDR2 SYDVKM. Here the CDR3 reads CASRDSQGIPSGNTIYF. CDR3 coding DNA: TGTGCCAGCAGAGACTCCCAGGGGATCCCCTCTGGAAACACCATATATTTT.

This clonotype has a handful of counts. The chain combines TRBV3-1 with TRBJ1-1; 9 bases align to TRBD1. Trimming at V came to 1 base and at J to 10 bases, leaving 10 bases not matched to a gene. Germline V gene sequence: CDR1 LGHDT, CDR2 YNNKEL (reference sequence). The CDR3 runs to 15 residues. The CDR3 DNA reads TGTGCCAGCAGCCAAGCCGTACAGGGGGCCCTCGGAGCTTTCTTT. It codes for CASSQAVQGALGAFF. Using reference TRBV3-1 and TRBJ1-1 for the parts outside the CDR3, the full variable domain is DTAVSQTPKYLVTQMGNDKSIKCEQNLGHDTMYWYKQDSKKFLKIMFSYNNKELIINETVPNRFSPKSPDKAHLNLHINSLELGDSAVYFCASSQAVQGALGAFFGQGTRLTVV.

The V call is TRBV5-1, the J call TRBJ2-3; the D is unclear. The CDR3 runs to 16 residues. V dropped 0 bases and J dropped 1 base, with 12 bases sitting between them. Per germline, CDR1 SGHRS and CDR2 YFSETQ. CDR3 protein: CASSLGSGSGTDTQYF. The CDR3 DNA reads TGCGCCAGCAGCTTGGGAAGTGGGTCGGGCACAGATACGCAGTATTTT.

This chain uses TRBV20-1 with TRBJ2-2; 9 bases line up with TRBD1. Germline CDR1 reads DFQATT; CDR2 reads SNEGSKA (reference sequence). V shed 6 bases, J shed 1 base, and the junction held 3 bases outside the gene matches. This CDR3 is built from 14 residues. The CDR3 is CSAPGQGNTGELFF. The CDR3 region has the DNA TGCAGTGCCCCGGGACAGGGGAACACCGGGGAGCTGTTTTTT.

This chain links TRBV24-1 with TRBJ2-7; TRBD2 aligns across 7 bases. CDR1 is KGHDR, CDR2 SFDVKD, per germline. This CDR3 contains 15 residues. The trim removed 5 bases at V and 0 bases at J, leaving 6 bases unmatched. As DNA, the CDR3 is TGTGCCACCAGTGCCACTAGCGCGAGCTCCTACGAGCAGTACTTC. Its protein product is CATSATSASSYEQYF.

The CDR3 region is CASSVEATGYGEQFF. In DNA, the CDR3 is TGTGCCAGCAGCGTAGAAGCTACGGGGTATGGTGAGCAGTTCTTC. This rearrangement joins TRBV9 to TRBJ2-1; D perhaps matches TRBD2 (5 bases). CDR1 is SGDLS and CDR2 is YYNGEE in the germline V gene. This CDR3 contains 15 residues. The V gene lost 0 bases and the J gene lost 9 bases, with 16 bases spanning the gap.

A remark on this clonotype: A clone one base away is much larger, so this may be a read error. This rearrangement joins TRBV12-3 or TRBV12-4 to TRBJ1-1, with D maybe TRBD1 (5 bases). The CDR3 extends over 13 amino acids. As DNA, the CDR3 is TGTGCCAGGAGTTTTTCTGGGGGCACTGAAGCTTTCTTT. It yields the protein CARSFSGGTEAFF.

The chain employs TRBV20-1 and TRBJ1-2, with D unresolved. This CDR3 is built from 12 residues. Germline V gene lookup returns CDR1 DFQATT and CDR2 SNEGSKA (reference sequence). V lost 1 base to trimming and J lost 8 bases, with 11 bases between them. The CDR3 DNA sequence: TGCAGTGCTAGAGTGGGTGAGGAGGGCTACACCTTC. As protein: CSARVGEEGYTF.

The genes are TRBV20-1 and TRBJ2-7; TRBD2 is a possible D gene (5 bases). Trimming cost V 1 base and J 5 bases, with 12 bases left between them. The CDR3 extends over 13 amino acids. Germline assignment: CDR1 DFQATT and CDR2 SNEGSKA (reference sequence). Here the CDR3 reads CSARGSAGNEQYF. CDR3 coding DNA: TGCAGTGCTAGAGGATCGGCGGGCAACGAGCAGTACTTC.

The chain combines TRBV12-3 or TRBV12-4 with TRBJ1-1; no clear D gene. The germline V and J ends were trimmed by 6 bases and 1 base, with 9 bases remaining between them. The CDR3 contains 13 residues. The CDR3 DNA follows: TGTGCCAGCAGCCGCCAGAAGAACACTGAAGCTTTCTTT. Protein product: CASSRQKNTEAFF.

The table lists this clonotype with a few counts. The rearrangement joins TRBV4-3 to TRBJ1-5; unclear D gene. Germline V gene sequence: CDR1 LGHNA, CDR2 YSLEER. V was pared by 0 bases and J by 1 base, with 10 bases between. This CDR3 has 16 residues. The CDR3 DNA sequence: TGCGCCAGCAGCCAAGATTCTTTGGGCAGCAATCAGCCCCAGCATTTT. Translating gives CASSQDSLGSNQPQHF.

This clonotype has at least ten counts. The rearrangement joins TRBV29-1 to TRBJ2-1, with no clear D. The V end lost 7 bases, the J end lost 9 bases, and 13 bases lay between the germline ends. The CDR3 covers 11 residues. The V gene's germline CDR1 is SQVTM and CDR2 ANQGSEA. CDR3 region: CSAYEWGEQFF. CDR3 nucleotides: TGCAGCGCCTATGAGTGGGGTGAGCAGTTCTTC.

V usage is TRBV5-1 and J usage is TRBJ1-6; no clear D gene. V lost 0 bases to trimming and J lost 10 bases, with 14 bases between them. From germline, CDR1 is SGHRS and CDR2 YFSETQ. The CDR3 spans 15 residues. Written as DNA, the CDR3 is TGCGCCAGCAGCTTGGAGGCCCCCGAGGAATCACCCCTCCACTTT. Protein: CASSLEAPEESPLHF.

This chain uses TRBV10-3 with TRBJ2-7; TRBD1 might be the D (7 bases). Looked up from germline, CDR1 is ENHRY and CDR2 is SYGVKD. The V end lost 10 bases, the J end lost 4 bases, and 20 bases lay between the germline ends. The CDR3 loop spans 14 amino acids. Written as DNA, the CDR3 is TGTGCCACCAAGGAGGGGGCGAGTTATTACGAGCAGTACTTC. Protein: CATKEGASYYEQYF.

CDR3 DNA: TGTGCCAGCAGCCAAGATCTCGCAGGGTTGGGGTACGAGCAGTACTTC. Translating gives CASSQDLAGLGYEQYF. This sequence joins TRBV3-1 and TRBJ2-7, with D perhaps matching TRBD1 (5 bases). The V end was cut by 0 bases, the J end by 4 bases, with 16 bases between. Germline values: CDR1 LGHDT, CDR2 YNNKEL (reference sequence). The CDR3 is 16 amino acids.

This clonotype was seen ten or more times. This sequence joins TRBV7-8 and TRBJ1-5; D is undetermined. CDR3 length: 17 amino acids. Germline loops: CDR1 SGHVS, CDR2 FQNEAQ. V was clipped by 4 bases and J by 1 base, with 17 bases between them. CDR3 loop: CASSSLMGGLSNQPQHF. The CDR3 nucleotides are TGTGCCAGCAGCTCACTAATGGGAGGACTGAGCAATCAGCCCCAGCATTTT.